The 27 T cell receptor beta chains in this list originate from one sample, sequenced in a study of T-cell reconstitution after alpha-beta-depleted transplantation in children (dated by TCRdb to the mid-2010s). According to the study, the label for this sample's treatment or condition signals: allogeneic hematopoietic cell transplantation with graft depleted of TCRalphabeta T cells and CD19 B cells. Library preparation used PCR. Instrument used: Illumina HiSeq 2500. TCR library preparation used molecular barcoding, with unique molecular identifiers applied to normalize quantification of the TCRbeta repertoire. Using fastp trimming at Q25 and MiXCR clonotype assembly, TCRdb reanalyzed the public sequencing data and kept in-frame beta chains. Rows with a matching CDR3 protein are joined into one entry that keeps the most common DNA and genes. The sample data list 200,000 to 300,000 distinct CDR3 sequences, and 6.5% to 9% of these were observed just once. The ten largest clones add up to less than 8% of the sample.

Sequences were derived from PBMCs, mostly from graft donor cells, sampled 180 days after TCRalphabeta/CD19-depleted stem cell transplant. Source of these receptors: a male patient younger than 18 who had a stem cell transplant for acute lymphoblastic leukemia, so the T cells may come from the graft donor.

This clonotype was detected many times. This sequence joins TRBV29-1 and TRBJ2-1, with 9 bases fitting TRBD1. There are 14 residues in the CDR3. Germline lookup yields CDR1 SQVTM and CDR2 ANQGSEA. After removal of 3 bases from V and 4 bases from J, the junction contained 4 bases not matched to a gene. The chain's CDR3 is CSVDLTGGYNEQFF. The CDR3 DNA reads TGCAGCGTTGATTTGACAGGGGGTTACAATGAGCAGTTCTTC.

This clonotype was recorded at least ten times. The chain is built from TRBV7-3 and TRBJ2-7, with 8 positions matching TRBD1. The CDR3 extends over 13 amino acids. Per germline, CDR1 SGHTA and CDR2 FQGTGA. V was clipped by 5 bases and J by 0 bases; unmatched bases: 0. The CDR3 sequence is CASSGQGSYEQYF. The CDR3 DNA follows: TGTGCCAGCAGCGGACAGGGCTCCTACGAGCAGTACTTC. Drawing the rest from reference TRBV7-3 and TRBJ2-7, the complete variable domain is GAGVSQTPSNKVTEKGKYVELRCDPISGHTALYWYRQSLGQGPEFLIYFQGTGAADDSGLPNDRFFAVRPEGSVSTLKIQRTERGDSAVYLCASSGQGSYEQYFGPGTRLTVT.

This clonotype was found many times. The J gene is TRBJ1-5, the V gene TRBV28; D might be TRBD1 (6 bases). With 5 bases removed from V and 4 bases from J, the gap between germline ends came to 15 bases. The CDR3 covers 15 residues. Germline-derived CDR1 and CDR2 are MDHEN and SYDVKM. The CDR3 nucleotides read TGTGCCAGCAGTCCGGGACACCCTACAAATCAGCCCCAGCATTTT. Protein: CASSPGHPTNQPQHF.

Ten or more counts support this clonotype. The rearrangement joins TRBV7-3 to TRBJ1-1, with D perhaps TRBD1 (6 bases). Trimming removed 1 base at V and 5 bases at J, with 26 bases between. The length of the CDR3 is 19 residues. Per germline, CDR1 SGHTA and CDR2 FQGTGA. Here the CDR3 DNA reads TGTGCCAGCAGCTTAATGCCACCTACAGGGACTAAGGCATGGACTGAAGCTTTCTTT. It encodes CASSLMPPTGTKAWTEAFF.

This clonotype was seen repeatedly, ten times or more. The chain joins TRBV11-2 to TRBJ2-3; D is unclear. There are 14 residues in the CDR3. The germline V gene has CDR1 SGHAT and CDR2 FQNNGV. Trimming shortened V by 3 bases and J by 0 bases, and 7 bases separated the two germline ends. CDR3 residues: CASSFHPSTDTQYF. DNA of the CDR3: TGTGCCAGCAGCTTCCACCCCAGCACAGATACGCAGTATTTT.

In its sample, this clonotype was seen many times. V usage is TRBV5-5 and J usage is TRBJ2-3; no firm D call. Trimming stripped 2 bases from V and 6 bases from J, with 10 bases between. Looked up from germline, CDR1 is SGHKS and CDR2 is YYEKEE (reference sequence). The CDR3 has 13 amino acids. CDR3 amino acids: CASSFGPPDTQYF. CDR3 coding DNA: TGTGCCAGCAGCTTCGGGCCTCCGGATACGCAGTATTTT.

This clonotype was detected ten times or more. V and J are TRBV20-1 and TRBJ2-3, with D perhaps matching TRBD1 (5 bases). The V end was cut by 3 bases, the J end by 2 bases, with 9 bases between. CDR1 and CDR2 (germline): DFQATT, SNEGSKA (reference sequence). The CDR3 sequence is 13 residues long. This chain's CDR3 is CSASLTVTDTQYF. Here the CDR3 DNA reads TGCAGTGCTAGCCTGACAGTCACAGATACGCAGTATTTT.

This clonotype was observed at least ten times. For the CDR3, the DNA is TGTGCCAGCAGTTTGACGCAGGGGTCCTACGAGCAGTACTTC. The encoded protein is CASSLTQGSYEQYF. The chain employs TRBV12-3 or TRBV12-4 and TRBJ2-7, with D possibly being TRBD1 (6 bases). V was trimmed by 3 bases and J by 1 base, leaving 10 bases between them. The CDR3 spans 14 residues.

Points on this clonotype: This may stem from a read error, because a much larger clone lies one nucleotide away. The chain combines TRBV20-1 with TRBJ1-1, with a tentative D call TRBD1 (6 bases). Per germline, CDR1 DFQATT and CDR2 SNEGSKA (reference sequence). The CDR3 length is 16 residues. The CDR3 protein is CSARDRYRAAGTEAFF. The CDR3 DNA follows: TGCAGTGCTCGAGACCGTTACAGGGCTGCGGGCACTGAAGCTTTCTTT.

In this sample, this clonotype turned up many times. The rearrangement joins TRBV20-1 to TRBJ2-3; a possible D gene is TRBD2 (5 bases). Germline V gene sequence: CDR1 DFQATT, CDR2 SNEGSKA (reference sequence). CDR3 size: 14 residues. Trimming left V 0 bases short and J 4 bases short, with 11 bases between. This chain's CDR3 is CSARDYDYPDTQYF. As DNA, the CDR3 is TGCAGTGCTAGAGATTACGACTACCCAGATACGCAGTATTTT.

This clonotype was detected ten times or more. The J gene is TRBJ1-2, the V gene TRBV20-1; 10 bases line up with TRBD1. This CDR3 region has 16 residues. V trimming: 4 bases; J trimming: 4 bases; junction bases outside the gene matches: 12. In germline, CDR1 is DFQATT, CDR2 SNEGSKA (reference sequence). The CDR3 sequence is CSATDRGQTPSYGYTF. DNA of the CDR3: TGCAGTGCTACTGACAGGGGGCAAACGCCAAGCTATGGCTACACCTTC.

This clonotype was observed many times. V gene TRBV14 combines with J gene TRBJ1-1; TRBD1 might be the D (5 bases). The CDR3 spans 12 residues. The V and J ends lost 4 bases and 8 bases respectively, with 11 bases between them. CDR1 and CDR2 from the germline V gene are SGHDN and FVKESK. CDR3 coding DNA: TGTGCCAGCAGCCCGGGGACCTCGGAAGCTTTCTTT. It codes for CASSPGTSEAFF.

This clonotype occurred many times. The chain couples TRBV20-1 to TRBJ2-5, with no clear D. V lost 6 bases, J lost 5 bases, and 10 bases lay in between. Germline V gene data show CDR1 as DFQATT and CDR2 as SNEGSKA (reference sequence). This CDR3 has 11 residues. CDR3 nucleotide sequence: TGCAGTGCCAGACCCAGGGAGACCCAGTACTTC. Its translation: CSARPRETQYF.

This clonotype showed up just a few times. The J gene is TRBJ1-6, the V gene TRBV28; D unresolved. This CDR3 region has 12 residues. Germline assignment: CDR1 MDHEN and CDR2 SYDVKM. V lost 7 bases, J lost 12 bases, and 13 bases lay in between. This chain's CDR3 is CASTVRTGPLHF. The CDR3 DNA reads as TGTGCCAGCACCGTTAGGACGGGACCCCTCCACTTT.

This clonotype was picked up many times. The chain employs TRBV21-1 and TRBJ2-2; the D segment call TRBD1 is taken from the table without a DNA check. TRBV21-1 is described as a pseudogene. This CDR3 is built from 17 residues. The CDR3 reads CASSSHRGRAATGELFF. The CDR3 nucleotides are TGTGCCAGCAGCTCGCACAGGGGGCGAGCCGCCACCGGGGAGCTGTTTTTT.

About this clonotype: A read error may explain this, as a much larger clone is one base away. DNA of the CDR3: TGTGCCAGCAGCCTGGGACAGCTCTACGAGCAGTACTTC. Protein: CASSLGQLYEQYF. The chain is built from TRBV5-5 and TRBJ2-7; the match to TRBD1 covers 7 bases. J gave up 3 bases and V 4 bases, and 4 bases lay outside the gene matches. CDR1 and CDR2 from the germline V gene are SGHKS and YYEKEE (reference sequence). The CDR3 is 13 residues long.

The sample holds many counts of this clonotype. This chain's CDR3 is CASSSGGSRGYEQYF. The CDR3 bases are TGTGCCAGCAGCTCGGGGGGGTCCCGAGGCTACGAGCAGTACTTC. The chain couples TRBV5-6 to TRBJ2-7; 8 positions match TRBD2. J lost 3 bases, V lost 3 bases, and 8 bases had no gene match. The CDR3 is made up of 15 amino acids. Germline CDR1 SGHDT, CDR2 YYEEEE.

The chain combines TRBV13 with TRBJ2-7; D could derive from TRBD1 or TRBD2 (5 bases each). This CDR3 region has 15 residues. Germline CDR1 reads PRHDT; CDR2 reads FYEKMQ (reference sequence). Between the trimmed V and J ends, which lost 6 bases and 2 bases, there was a span of 17 bases. CDR3 loop: CASSSQPGRTYEQYF. DNA of the CDR3: TGTGCCAGCAGTTCCCAACCGGGACGGACCTACGAGCAGTACTTC. The entire variable domain, with the rest obtained from reference TRBV13 and TRBJ2-7, is as follows: AAGVIQSPRHLIKEKRETATLKCYPIPRHDTVYWYQQGPGQDPQFLISFYEKMQSDKGSIPDRFSAQQFSDYHSELNMSSLELGDSALYFCASSSQPGRTYEQYFGPGTRLTVT.

Only a few counts were recorded for this clonotype. The rearrangement joins TRBV5-1 to TRBJ2-1; D remains unclear. The CDR3 has 15 residues. V was shortened by 2 bases and J by 4 bases, with 13 bases between the two germline ends. The germline CDR1 and CDR2 sequences are SGHRS and YFSETQ. Here the CDR3 DNA reads TGCGCCAGCAGCTTTTTCAGCGAGGCTTACAATGAGCAGTTCTTC. Its translation: CASSFFSEAYNEQFF. Looking up the rest from reference TRBV5-1 and TRBJ2-1 gives the full variable domain: KAGVTQTPRYLIKTRGQQVTLSCSPISGHRSVSWYQQTPGQGLQFLFEYFSETQRNKGNFPGRFSGRQFSNSRSEMNVSTLELGDSALYLCASSFFSEAYNEQFFGPGTRLTVL.

This clonotype was counted many times. The chain employs TRBV6-2 or TRBV6-3 and TRBJ2-7; 7 nucleotides agree with TRBD1. V was clipped by 5 bases and J by 5 bases; unmatched bases: 12. Germline values: CDR1 MNHEY, CDR2 SVGEGT. The CDR3 runs 15 residues. Written as DNA, the CDR3 is TGTGCCAGCAGTCCCGACAGGGTCAAAGAAAACGAGCAGTACTTC. It encodes CASSPDRVKENEQYF.

Ten or more counts support this clonotype. The J gene is TRBJ2-7, the V gene TRBV27; D ambiguous. The CDR3 extends over 13 amino acids. V was pared by 3 bases and J by 2 bases, with 8 bases between. Per the germline V gene, CDR1 is MNHEY and CDR2 is SMNVEV (reference sequence). CDR3 in amino acids: CASSFLGAYEQYF. CDR3 nucleotides: TGTGCCAGCAGTTTCCTAGGAGCCTACGAGCAGTACTTC.

This clonotype was recorded many times. V gene TRBV7-2 combines with J gene TRBJ2-7; TRBD2 agrees at 8 bases. CDR1 and CDR2 (germline): SGHTA, FQGNSA. This CDR3 comprises 16 residues. V gave up 1 base and J gave up 7 bases; unmatched junction bases: 12. As DNA, the CDR3 is TGTGCCAGCAGCTTAGAGGCTGCGGGGGGCCGTCGGGAGCAGTACTTC. Its translation is CASSLEAAGGRREQYF.

On this clonotype itself: A read error may explain this, as a much larger clone is one base away. The CDR3 loop reads CASSPRVGATDTQYF. DNA for the CDR3: TGCGCCAGCAGCCCCAGGGTGGGAGCCACAGATACGCAGTATTTT. The rearrangement uses TRBV5-1 and TRBJ2-3, with D tentatively TRBD1 or TRBD2 (5 bases each). Looked up from germline, CDR1 is SGHRS and CDR2 is YFSETQ. Trimming pared 4 bases from V and 2 bases from J, leaving 14 bases between. The CDR3 runs 15 residues.

This clonotype occurred many times. The V call is TRBV6-5, the J call TRBJ1-4; D gene unclear. V was cut by 0 bases and J by 8 bases, with 10 bases left in between. Germline CDR1 MNHEY, CDR2 SVGAGI. The CDR3 extends over 14 amino acids. CDR3 protein: CASSYSIWSEKLFF. DNA for the CDR3: TGTGCCAGCAGTTACTCGATATGGTCCGAAAAACTGTTTTTT.

This clonotype was observed at least ten times. The DNA for the CDR3 is TGTGCCAGCAGCCCCCATGGACTAGCGGGGGCCTACGAGCAGTACTTC. Its protein product is CASSPHGLAGAYEQYF. This chain uses TRBV6-1 with TRBJ2-7, with 13 bases that match TRBD2. CDR3 length: 16 amino acids. Unmatched junction bases numbered 7, after V lost 6 bases and J lost 2 bases. The germline CDR1 and CDR2 sequences are MNHNS and SASEGT.

This clonotype came up many times. The chain combines TRBV5-1 with TRBJ2-1, with TRBD2 identical over 9 bases. This CDR3 spans 16 amino acids. With 0 bases clipped from V and 2 bases from J, the junction kept 3 bases outside the gene matches. The germline V gene encodes CDR1 SGHRS and CDR2 YFSETQ. CDR3 sequence (DNA): TGCGCCAGCAGCTTGGCGGGACTAGCCCCCTACAATGAGCAGTTCTTC. It yields the protein CASSLAGLAPYNEQFF.

This clonotype was picked up many times. The rearrangement links TRBV7-7 to TRBJ1-1, with no clear D. From germline, CDR1 is SSHAT and CDR2 FNYEAQ (reference sequence). Trimming shortened V by 3 bases and J by 5 bases, and 10 bases separated the two germline ends. This CDR3 has 13 amino acids. CDR3 DNA sequence: TGTGCCAGCAGCTTCCGGAAATTAACTGAAGCTTTCTTT. Translation: CASSFRKLTEAFF.